Included here is one T cell receptor (beta chain) sequence, with context. Its antigen is still unknown. These data belong to a study of cytomegalovirus exposure and HLA in healthy donors. Study-level points and caveats: On later analysis, the bulk of CMV-associated TCR beta chains appeared to be HLA-restricted.

With V trimmed by 5 bases and J by 4 bases, 3 bases remained unmatched. In germline, CDR1 is LNHDA, CDR2 SQIVND (reference sequence). The CDR3 spans 15 residues. PCR was performed using 60 Vbeta and 13 Jbeta primers. Sequenced by immunoSEQ multiplex PCR; TCRdb stores in-frame clones only, minus some. Among approximately 130,000 clones listed, roughly 80% were seen once. Material: PBMCs. The chain carries TRBV19 and TRBJ2-7; 15 nucleotides agree with TRBD2. This clonotype originated in a boy between 10 and 17 years old in good health and CMV-seronegative. DNA of the CDR3: TGTGCCAGTAGTCCGGGACTAGCGGGAGGTTACGAGCAGTACTTC. Its protein is CASSPGLAGGYEQYF. The full variable domain, completed using reference TRBV19 and TRBJ2-7, is DGGITQSPKYLFRKEGQNVTLSCEQNLNHDAMYWYRQDPGQGLRLIYYSQIVNDFQKGDIAEGYSVSREKKESFPLTVTSAQKNPTAFYLCASSPGLAGGYEQYFGPGTRLTVT.